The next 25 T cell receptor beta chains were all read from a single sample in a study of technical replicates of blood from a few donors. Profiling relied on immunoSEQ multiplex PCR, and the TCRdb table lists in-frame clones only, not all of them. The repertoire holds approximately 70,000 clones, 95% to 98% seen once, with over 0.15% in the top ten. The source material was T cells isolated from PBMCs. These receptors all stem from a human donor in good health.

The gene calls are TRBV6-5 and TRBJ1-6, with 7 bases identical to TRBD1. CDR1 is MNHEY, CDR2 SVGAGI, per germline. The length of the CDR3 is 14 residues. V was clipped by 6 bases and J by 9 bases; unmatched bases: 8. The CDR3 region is CASSPLQGISPLHF. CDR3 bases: TGTGCCAGCAGCCCCCTACAGGGGATTTCACCCCTCCACTTT.

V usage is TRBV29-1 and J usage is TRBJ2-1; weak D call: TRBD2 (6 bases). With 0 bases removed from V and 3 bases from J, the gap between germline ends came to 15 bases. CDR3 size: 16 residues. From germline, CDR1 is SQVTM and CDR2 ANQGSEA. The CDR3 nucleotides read TGCAGCGTTGAAGAGGGGGATTTGGGAGGCTACAATGAGCAGTTCTTC. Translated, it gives CSVEEGDLGGYNEQFF.

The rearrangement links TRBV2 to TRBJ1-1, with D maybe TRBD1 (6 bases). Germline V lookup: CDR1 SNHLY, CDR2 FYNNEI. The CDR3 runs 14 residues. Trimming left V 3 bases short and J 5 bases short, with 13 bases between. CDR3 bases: TGTGCCAGCAGTGATAGGTGGGGGCAGACTGAAGCTTTCTTT. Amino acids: CASSDRWGQTEAFF.

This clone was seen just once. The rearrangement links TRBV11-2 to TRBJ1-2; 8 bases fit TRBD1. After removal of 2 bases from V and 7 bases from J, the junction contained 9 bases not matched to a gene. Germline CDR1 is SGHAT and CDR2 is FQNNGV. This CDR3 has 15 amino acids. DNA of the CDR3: TGTGCCAGCAGCTTACACGGACAGGGAATAAGTGGCTACACCTTC. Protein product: CASSLHGQGISGYTF.

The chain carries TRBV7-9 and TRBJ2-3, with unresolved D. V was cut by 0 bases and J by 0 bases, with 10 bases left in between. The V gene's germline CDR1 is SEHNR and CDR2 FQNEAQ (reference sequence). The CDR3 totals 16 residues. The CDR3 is CASSLAYQHSTDTQYF. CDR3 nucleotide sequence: TGTGCCAGCAGCTTAGCGTACCAACATAGCACAGATACGCAGTATTTT.

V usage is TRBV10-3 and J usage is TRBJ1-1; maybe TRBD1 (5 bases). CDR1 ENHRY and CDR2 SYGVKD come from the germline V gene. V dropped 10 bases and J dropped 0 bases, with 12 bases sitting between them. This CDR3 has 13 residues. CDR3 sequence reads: CAKSREVNTEAFF. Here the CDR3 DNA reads TGTGCCAAGAGCAGGGAGGTGAACACTGAAGCTTTCTTT.

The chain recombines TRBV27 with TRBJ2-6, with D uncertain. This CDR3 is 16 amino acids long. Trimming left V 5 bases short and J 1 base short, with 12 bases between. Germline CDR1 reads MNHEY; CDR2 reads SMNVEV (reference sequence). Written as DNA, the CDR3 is TGTGCCAGCAGTCCGATTCAGATGTCTGGGGCCAACGTCCTGACTTTC. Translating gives CASSPIQMSGANVLTF.

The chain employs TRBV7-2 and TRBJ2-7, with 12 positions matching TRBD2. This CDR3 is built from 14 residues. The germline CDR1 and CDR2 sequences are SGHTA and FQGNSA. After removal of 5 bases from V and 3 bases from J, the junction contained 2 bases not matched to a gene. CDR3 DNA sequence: TGTGCCAGCAGCCTGGGACTAGCGGGCTACGAGCAGTACTTC. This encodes CASSLGLAGYEQYF. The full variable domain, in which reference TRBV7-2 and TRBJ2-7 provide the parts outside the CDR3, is GAGVSQSPSNKVTEKGKDVELRCDPISGHTALYWYRQSLGQGLEFLIYFQGNSAPDKSGLPSDRFSAERTGGSVSTLTIQRTQQEDSAVYLCASSLGLAGYEQYFGPGTRLTVT.

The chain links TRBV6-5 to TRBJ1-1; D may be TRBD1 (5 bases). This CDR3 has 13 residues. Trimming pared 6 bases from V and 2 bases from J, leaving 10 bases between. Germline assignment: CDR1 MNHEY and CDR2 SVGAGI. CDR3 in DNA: TGTGCCAGCAGAGTAGGGGTCAACACTGAAGCTTTCTTT. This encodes CASRVGVNTEAFF.

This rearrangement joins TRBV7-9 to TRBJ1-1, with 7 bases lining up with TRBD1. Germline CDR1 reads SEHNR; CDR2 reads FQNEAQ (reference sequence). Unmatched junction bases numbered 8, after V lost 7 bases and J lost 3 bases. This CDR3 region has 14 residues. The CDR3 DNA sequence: TGTGCCAGCACCCCCGACAGGGCAGACACTGAAGCTTTCTTT. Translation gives CASTPDRADTEAFF.

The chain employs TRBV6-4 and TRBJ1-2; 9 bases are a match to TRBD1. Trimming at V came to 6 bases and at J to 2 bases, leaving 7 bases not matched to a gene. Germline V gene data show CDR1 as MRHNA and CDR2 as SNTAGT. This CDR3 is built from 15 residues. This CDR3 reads CASRTGQGKNYGYTF. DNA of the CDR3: TGTGCCAGCAGAACCGGACAGGGGAAAAACTATGGCTACACCTTC.

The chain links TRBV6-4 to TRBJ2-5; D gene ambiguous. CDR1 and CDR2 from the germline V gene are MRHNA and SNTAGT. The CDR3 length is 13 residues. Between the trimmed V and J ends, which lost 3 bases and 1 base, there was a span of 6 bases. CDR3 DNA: TGTGCCAGCAGTGAAACACCCCAAGAGACCCAGTACTTC. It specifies CASSETPQETQYF.

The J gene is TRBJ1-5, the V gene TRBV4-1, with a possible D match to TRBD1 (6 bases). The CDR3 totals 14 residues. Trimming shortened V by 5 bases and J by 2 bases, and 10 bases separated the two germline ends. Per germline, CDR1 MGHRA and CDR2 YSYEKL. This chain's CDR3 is CASSVYRGNQPQHF. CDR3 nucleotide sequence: TGCGCCAGCAGCGTCTACAGGGGCAATCAGCCCCAGCATTTT.

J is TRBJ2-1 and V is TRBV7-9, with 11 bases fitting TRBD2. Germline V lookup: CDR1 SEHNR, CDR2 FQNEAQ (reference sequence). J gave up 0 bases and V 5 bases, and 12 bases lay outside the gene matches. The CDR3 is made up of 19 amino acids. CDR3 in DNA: TGTGCCAGCAGCCCTAAAGCTAGCGGGGGGCTCCGCTCCTACAATGAGCAGTTCTTC. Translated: CASSPKASGGLRSYNEQFF.

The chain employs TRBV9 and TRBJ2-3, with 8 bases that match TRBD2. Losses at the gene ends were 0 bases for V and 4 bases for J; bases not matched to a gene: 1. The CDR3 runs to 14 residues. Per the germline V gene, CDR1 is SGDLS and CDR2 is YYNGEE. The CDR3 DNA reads TGTGCCAGCAGCGTAGTAGCGGGATCAGATACGCAGTATTTT. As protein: CASSVVAGSDTQYF.

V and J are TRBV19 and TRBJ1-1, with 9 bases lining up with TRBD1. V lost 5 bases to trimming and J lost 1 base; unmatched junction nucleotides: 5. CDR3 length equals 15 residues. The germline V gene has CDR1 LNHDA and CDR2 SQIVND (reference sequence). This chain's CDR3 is CASSPLTGGNTEAFF. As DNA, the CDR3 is TGTGCCAGTAGTCCCCTGACAGGGGGGAACACTGAAGCTTTCTTT. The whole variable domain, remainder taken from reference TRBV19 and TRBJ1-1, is DGGITQSPKYLFRKEGQNVTLSCEQNLNHDAMYWYRQDPGQGLRLIYYSQIVNDFQKGDIAEGYSVSREKKESFPLTVTSAQKNPTAFYLCASSPLTGGNTEAFFGQGTRLTVV.

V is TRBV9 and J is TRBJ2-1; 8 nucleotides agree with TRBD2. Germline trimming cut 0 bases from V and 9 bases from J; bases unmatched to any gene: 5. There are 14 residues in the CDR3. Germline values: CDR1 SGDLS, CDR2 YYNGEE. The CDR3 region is CASSVAGGAVEQFF. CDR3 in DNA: TGTGCCAGCAGCGTAGCCGGGGGGGCCGTTGAGCAGTTCTTC.

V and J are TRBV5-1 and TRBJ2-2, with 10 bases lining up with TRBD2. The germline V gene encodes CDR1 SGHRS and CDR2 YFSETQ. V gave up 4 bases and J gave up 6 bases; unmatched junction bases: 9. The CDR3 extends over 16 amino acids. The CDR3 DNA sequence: TGCGCCAGCAGCCCGCCTAGCGGGAGTTTCGCCGGGGAGCTGTTTTTT. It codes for CASSPPSGSFAGELFF. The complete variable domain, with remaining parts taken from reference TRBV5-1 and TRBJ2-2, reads KAGVTQTPRYLIKTRGQQVTLSCSPISGHRSVSWYQQTPGQGLQFLFEYFSETQRNKGNFPGRFSGRQFSNSRSEMNVSTLELGDSALYLCASSPPSGSFAGELFFGEGSRLTVL.

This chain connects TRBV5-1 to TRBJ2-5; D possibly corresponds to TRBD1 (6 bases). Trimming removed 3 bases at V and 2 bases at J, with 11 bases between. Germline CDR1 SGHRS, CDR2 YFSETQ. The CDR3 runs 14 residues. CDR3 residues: CASSSRQVQETQYF. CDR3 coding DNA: TGCGCCAGCAGCTCGCGACAGGTTCAAGAGACCCAGTACTTC.

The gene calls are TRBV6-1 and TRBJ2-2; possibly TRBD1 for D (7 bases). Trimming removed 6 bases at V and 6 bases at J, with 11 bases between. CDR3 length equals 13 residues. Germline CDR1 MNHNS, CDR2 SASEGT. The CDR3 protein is CASREGAPGELFF. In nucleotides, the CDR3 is TGTGCCAGCAGGGAGGGGGCGCCCGGGGAGCTGTTTTTT.

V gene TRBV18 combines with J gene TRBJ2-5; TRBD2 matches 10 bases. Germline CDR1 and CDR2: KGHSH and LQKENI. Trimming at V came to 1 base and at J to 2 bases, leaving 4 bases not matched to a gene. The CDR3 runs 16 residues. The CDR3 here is CASSPLILAGQETQYF. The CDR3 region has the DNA TGTGCCAGCTCACCACTAATACTAGCGGGGCAAGAGACCCAGTACTTC.

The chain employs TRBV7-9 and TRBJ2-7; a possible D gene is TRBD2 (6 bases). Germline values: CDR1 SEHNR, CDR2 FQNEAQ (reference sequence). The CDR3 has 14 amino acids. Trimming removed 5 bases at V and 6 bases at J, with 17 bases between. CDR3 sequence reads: CASSRGAARPEQYF. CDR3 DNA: TGTGCCAGCAGCCGCGGGGCAGCGCGTCCCGAGCAGTACTTC.

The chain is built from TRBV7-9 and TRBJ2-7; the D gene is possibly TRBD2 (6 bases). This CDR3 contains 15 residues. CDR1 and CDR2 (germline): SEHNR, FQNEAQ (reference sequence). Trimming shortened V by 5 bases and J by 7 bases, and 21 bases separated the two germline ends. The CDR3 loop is CASSPGGTELREQYF. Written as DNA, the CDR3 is TGTGCCAGCAGCCCCGGGGGTACCGAGTTGAGGGAGCAGTACTTC.

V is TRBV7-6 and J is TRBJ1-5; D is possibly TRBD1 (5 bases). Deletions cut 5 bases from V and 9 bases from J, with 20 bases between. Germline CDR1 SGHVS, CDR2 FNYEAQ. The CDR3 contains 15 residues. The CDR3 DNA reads TGTGCCAGCAGCGCGGGGCCACCCCATCACGGGCCCCAGCATTTT. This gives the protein CASSAGPPHHGPQHF.

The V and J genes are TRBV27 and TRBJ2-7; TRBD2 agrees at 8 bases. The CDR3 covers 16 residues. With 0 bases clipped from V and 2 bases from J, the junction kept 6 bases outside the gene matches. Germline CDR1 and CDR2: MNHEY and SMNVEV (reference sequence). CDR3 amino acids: CASSLSGGRTPYEQYF. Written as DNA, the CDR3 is TGTGCCAGCAGTTTATCAGGCGGGAGGACGCCCTACGAGCAGTACTTC.